The 28 T cell receptor beta chains presented below share a single source sample, sequenced in a study of blood T cell repertoires in COVID-19. TCRdb keeps only in-frame clones here, not all; method: immunoSEQ multiplex PCR. The sample holds 70,000 to 85,000 clones, roughly four fifths seen once. The sequencing input was peripheral blood. The origin of the receptors is a human donor in a cohort sampled during active COVID-19.

The rearrangement links TRBV7-9 to TRBJ2-1; 9 bases fit TRBD2. V shed 3 bases, J shed 8 bases, and the junction held 11 bases outside the gene matches. The CDR3 loop spans 16 amino acids. Germline V lookup: CDR1 SEHNR, CDR2 FQNEAQ (reference sequence). The CDR3, as DNA: TGTGCCAGCAGCTTGAGGGCGGGAGGGGTGGTACATGAGCAGTTCTTC. Translation: CASSLRAGGVVHEQFF.

The chain is built from TRBV12-3 or TRBV12-4 and TRBJ2-7; perhaps TRBD2 as D (5 bases). CDR3 size: 13 residues. Trimming pared 5 bases from V and 4 bases from J, leaving 12 bases between. Here the CDR3 DNA reads TGTGCCAGCAGTCCCCGACGGGGTTACGAGCAGTACTTC. Translated, it gives CASSPRRGYEQYF.

CDR3 bases: TGTGCCAGCAGTTACCATCTTTCGGGACAGGGGAACTCACCCCTCCACTTT. It specifies CASSYHLSGQGNSPLHF. The chain combines TRBV6-2 or TRBV6-3 with TRBJ1-6; TRBD1 matches 10 bases. Germline V gene lookup returns CDR1 MNHEY and CDR2 SVGEGT. The CDR3 is made up of 17 amino acids. V lost 2 bases, J lost 10 bases, and 11 bases stayed unmatched.

The V call is TRBV7-3, the J call TRBJ2-3; tentative D call: TRBD2 (6 bases). With 5 bases removed from V and 4 bases from J, the gap between germline ends came to 19 bases. The length of the CDR3 is 16 residues. Per the germline V gene, CDR1 is SGHTA and CDR2 is FQGTGA. The DNA for the CDR3 is TGTGCCAGCAGCCTTACCGGCGGAGGGGTTCCAGATACGCAGTATTTT. Translation: CASSLTGGGVPDTQYF.

V and J are TRBV7-9 and TRBJ1-2, with 8 bases fitting TRBD1. V lost 5 bases and J lost 2; bases outside the gene matches: 4. From germline, CDR1 is SEHNR and CDR2 FQNEAQ (reference sequence). CDR3 length: 14 residues. Written as DNA, the CDR3 is TGTGCCAGCAGCCTAGACAGGGGCAACTATGGCTACACCTTC. Protein sequence: CASSLDRGNYGYTF.

This chain uses TRBV19 with TRBJ2-2, with D possibly TRBD1 on 6 matching bases. The CDR3 is 16 residues long. The germline gives CDR1 LNHDA, CDR2 SQIVND (reference sequence). Trimming took 9 bases from V and 5 from J, leaving 22 bases between them. The CDR3 sequence is CASKPFGDISTGELFF. The CDR3 nucleotides are TGTGCCAGCAAACCTTTCGGGGACATAAGTACCGGGGAGCTGTTTTTT.

The rearrangement uses TRBV3-1 (or the pseudogene TRBV3-2) and TRBJ2-6; 9 positions match TRBD1. Unmatched junction bases numbered 2, after V lost 4 bases and J lost 4 bases. The germline gives CDR1 LGHDT, CDR2 YNNKEL (reference sequence). The CDR3 spans 15 residues. The CDR3 protein is CASSRTGAGANVLTF. Here the CDR3 DNA reads TGTGCCAGCAGCCGGACAGGGGCCGGGGCCAACGTCCTGACTTTC.

The genes are TRBV24-1 and TRBJ2-3; D not resolved. V dropped 5 bases and J dropped 2 bases, with 7 bases sitting between them. CDR1 is KGHDR and CDR2 is SFDVKD in the germline V gene. This CDR3 has 13 residues. CDR3 residues: CATSGVTTDTQYF. For the CDR3, the DNA is TGTGCCACCAGTGGAGTTACCACAGATACGCAGTATTTT.

This chain joins TRBV20-1 and TRBJ2-1; 9 positions agree with TRBD2. V was clipped by 3 bases and J by 6 bases; unmatched bases: 6. The CDR3 contains 14 residues. CDR1 and CDR2 from the germline V gene are DFQATT and SNEGSKA (reference sequence). This CDR3 is CSASRLAAINEQFF. The DNA for the CDR3 is TGCAGTGCTAGTCGACTAGCGGCTATCAATGAGCAGTTCTTC.

The chain links TRBV5-5 to TRBJ2-1; D is unclear. With 1 base removed from V and 0 bases from J, the gap between germline ends came to 11 bases. The CDR3 sequence is 16 residues long. Germline assignment: CDR1 SGHKS and CDR2 YYEKEE (reference sequence). The CDR3 reads CASSLRAPSSYNEQFF. DNA of the CDR3: TGTGCCAGCAGCTTGCGAGCTCCTAGCTCCTACAATGAGCAGTTCTTC.

The gene calls are TRBV7-9 and TRBJ2-3; D possibly corresponds to TRBD1 (5 bases). The CDR3 runs to 17 residues. CDR1 and CDR2 (germline): SEHNR, FQNEAQ (reference sequence). V gave up 5 bases and J gave up 2 bases, with 20 bases separating them. CDR3 bases: TGTGCCAGCAGCCTAGGGGTTGTCGGCGGTATCACAGATACGCAGTATTTT. The encoded protein is CASSLGVVGGITDTQYF.

The chain combines TRBV7-6 with TRBJ1-4, with TRBD1 as a possible D gene (5 bases). V was trimmed by 5 bases and J by 10 bases, leaving 20 bases between them. The CDR3 runs 15 residues. CDR1 and CDR2 from the germline V gene are SGHVS and FNYEAQ. The CDR3 coding sequence is TGTGCCAGCAGCCCATCCGGGACGGAGGGTGGAAAACTGTTTTTT. The encoded protein is CASSPSGTEGGKLFF.

The rearrangement links TRBV9 to TRBJ1-2; D gene unclear. From germline, CDR1 is SGDLS and CDR2 YYNGEE. V shed 0 bases and J shed 0 bases, with 3 bases lying between them. The CDR3 runs 13 residues. The CDR3 sequence: CASSVVANYGYTF. In nucleotides, the CDR3 is TGTGCCAGCAGCGTAGTCGCTAACTATGGCTACACCTTC. Full variable domain (outside the CDR3, taken from reference TRBV9 and TRBJ1-2): DSGVTQTPKHLITATGQRVTLRCSPRSGDLSVYWYQQSLDQGLQFLIQYYNGEERAKGNILERFSAQQFPDLHSELNLSSLELGDSALYFCASSVVANYGYTFGSGTRLTVV.

The chain recombines TRBV5-1 with TRBJ1-6; D is unresolved. V shed 0 bases and J shed 7 bases, with 8 bases lying between them. Germline V gene lookup returns CDR1 SGHRS and CDR2 YFSETQ. This CDR3 spans 14 amino acids. The chain's CDR3 is CASSLDTTNSPLHF. Here the CDR3 DNA reads TGCGCCAGCAGCTTGGATACAACCAATTCACCCCTCCACTTT.

The chain employs TRBV20-1 and TRBJ2-5; TRBD2 matches 9 bases. V lost 6 bases, J lost 2 bases, and 16 bases stayed unmatched. The CDR3 totals 17 residues. The germline gives CDR1 DFQATT, CDR2 SNEGSKA (reference sequence). This chain's CDR3 is CSASTPSSGDLQETQYF. In nucleotides, the CDR3 is TGCAGTGCAAGTACCCCCTCTAGCGGGGACCTTCAAGAGACCCAGTACTTC.

This rearrangement joins TRBV30 to TRBJ1-2; 7 bases match TRBD1. The germline CDR1 and CDR2 sequences are GTSNPN and SVGIG (reference sequence). Germline trimming cut 5 bases from V and 3 bases from J; bases unmatched to any gene: 12. CDR3 length: 15 residues. The CDR3 here is CAWRQGGRSHYGYTF. The CDR3 DNA follows: TGTGCCTGGCGACAGGGAGGACGCTCTCACTATGGCTACACCTTC.

The chain has TRBV5-4 and TRBJ1-2, with D tentatively TRBD1 (6 bases). CDR3 size: 16 residues. Trimming cost V 0 bases and J 8 bases, with 20 bases left between them. Germline lookup yields CDR1 SGHNT and CDR2 YYREEE (reference sequence). The CDR3 reads CASSLARITGLGGYTF. CDR3 nucleotides: TGTGCCAGCAGCTTGGCCCGCATTACAGGGTTGGGCGGCTACACCTTC.

The chain has TRBV4-2 and TRBJ1-1; D is possibly TRBD1 (5 bases). Trimming removed 2 bases at V and 1 base at J, with 5 bases between. The germline V gene has CDR1 LGHNA and CDR2 YNFKEQ. The CDR3 runs 13 residues. The CDR3 coding sequence is TGTGCCAGCAGCCAAAGGGGGAACACTGAAGCTTTCTTT. Its translation is CASSQRGNTEAFF.

This clone was seen just once. This chain links TRBV28 with TRBJ2-7; 10 positions match TRBD1. Losses at the gene ends were 4 bases for V and 7 bases for J; bases not matched to a gene: 10. The length of the CDR3 is 15 residues. Germline CDR1 is MDHEN and CDR2 is SYDVKM. Here the CDR3 DNA reads TGTGCCAGCAGTTCCCAGAGACAGGGGGCTGGAGAGCAGTACTTC. This encodes CASSSQRQGAGEQYF.

J is TRBJ1-1 and V is TRBV29-1; D might be TRBD1 (6 bases). Germline loops: CDR1 SQVTM, CDR2 ANQGSEA. This CDR3 is 12 amino acids long. Trimming left V 7 bases short and J 4 bases short, with 13 bases between. The CDR3 region has the DNA TGCAGCGCAACAGGGTGGTCCACTGAAGCTTTCTTT. Translating it yields CSATGWSTEAFF.

The rearrangement uses TRBV7-3 and TRBJ2-1; the match to TRBD2 covers 11 bases. V lost 2 bases and J lost 8; bases outside the gene matches: 5. The CDR3 totals 15 residues. Germline CDR1 SGHTA, CDR2 FQGTGA. CDR3 residues: CASSLASGGYDEQFF. The DNA of the CDR3 is TGTGCCAGCAGCTTAGCTAGCGGGGGGTACGATGAGCAGTTCTTC.

This chain uses TRBV13 with TRBJ1-5, with D uncertain. The germline CDR1 and CDR2 sequences are PRHDT and FYEKMQ (reference sequence). The CDR3 consists of 16 residues. Trimming took off 0 bases at V and 0 bases at J, with 9 bases between the two ends. The CDR3 protein is CASSLGAANSNQPQHF. Written as DNA, the CDR3 is TGTGCCAGCAGCTTAGGGGCAGCGAATAGCAATCAGCCCCAGCATTTT.

The rearrangement uses TRBV5-6 and TRBJ2-3, with a weak D call TRBD2 (5 bases). The CDR3 runs to 13 residues. CDR1 is SGHDT and CDR2 is YYEEEE in the germline V gene. The V end was cut by 3 bases, the J end by 3 bases, with 8 bases between. CDR3 sequence (DNA): TGTGCCAGCAGCTCGCTAGCTACAGATACGCAGTATTTT. Amino acid sequence: CASSSLATDTQYF.

This chain joins TRBV12-3 or TRBV12-4 and TRBJ2-7; a weak D match, TRBD1 (6 bases). The V end was cut by 5 bases, the J end by 5 bases, with 13 bases between. There are 13 residues in the CDR3. The CDR3 DNA reads as TGTGCCAGCAGTCCCCGGGACAACCACGAGCAGTACTTC. It yields the protein CASSPRDNHEQYF.

The DNA for the CDR3 is TGTGCCAGCAGCTTAGATGGGGGACTGTATACGCAGTATTTT. Encoded protein: CASSLDGGLYTQYF. This rearrangement joins TRBV11-2 to TRBJ2-3; TRBD2 is a possible D gene (6 bases). V gave up 0 bases and J gave up 7 bases, with 11 bases separating them. Per the germline V gene, CDR1 is SGHAT and CDR2 is FQNNGV. The CDR3 extends over 14 amino acids. Looking up the rest from reference TRBV11-2 and TRBJ2-3 gives the full variable domain: EAGVAQSPRYKIIEKRQSVAFWCNPISGHATLYWYQQILGQGPKLLIQFQNNGVVDDSQLPKDRFSAERLKGVDSTLKIQPAKLEDSAVYLCASSLDGGLYTQYFGPGTRLTVL.

The chain uses TRBV2 and TRBJ2-5; 8 bases agree with TRBD2. This CDR3 contains 16 residues. The V gene end was trimmed by 5 bases and the J gene end by 1 base; junction bases not matched to a gene: 9. CDR1 is SNHLY and CDR2 is FYNNEI in the germline V gene. As DNA, the CDR3 is TGTGCCAGCAGTCCGGACAGCCGGGGGGGCCAAGAGACCCAGTACTTC. It is translated as CASSPDSRGGQETQYF.

This clone was observed a single time. The chain joins TRBV2 to TRBJ1-5; TRBD1 agrees at 7 bases. The V and J ends lost 8 bases and 0 bases, in that order; junction bases with no gene match: 7. Germline values: CDR1 SNHLY, CDR2 FYNNEI. The CDR3 has 15 residues. CDR3 residues: CASDDRAGSNQPQHF. In DNA, the CDR3 is TGTGCCAGCGATGACAGGGCGGGTAGCAATCAGCCCCAGCATTTT. Drawing the rest from reference TRBV2 and TRBJ1-5, the complete variable domain is EPEVTQTPSHQVTQMGQEVILRCVPISNHLYFYWYRQILGQKVEFLVSFYNNEISEKSEIFDDQFSVERPDGSNFTLKIRSTKLEDSAMYFCASDDRAGSNQPQHFGDGTRLSIL.

The chain joins TRBV6-1 to TRBJ1-1; D call uncertain. V was cut by 2 bases and J by 0 bases, with 7 bases left in between. CDR3 length: 14 residues. CDR1 is MNHNS and CDR2 is SASEGT in the germline V gene. CDR3 nucleotide sequence: TGTGCCAGCAGTGAACGGGTCATGAACACTGAAGCTTTCTTT. This encodes CASSERVMNTEAFF.